This TCR beta chain derives from a study of cytomegalovirus exposure and HLA in healthy donors (dated by TCRdb to 2016 to 2017). Background for the entire study: According to an earlier analysis of several hundred of the donors, about 179 million T cells yielded roughly 110 million unique TCR beta sequences and 276 Gb of sequence data. Around 300 gigabases of sequencing data and tens of millions of unique TCR sequences were included in an early release covering over 600 HLA-typed donors. The genetic ancestry cluster associated with self-reported Caucasian donors included about 84% of the 398 genotyped donors. The study was designed to test whether signatures of past pathogen exposure could be identified by cataloging public T cell receptors. The study used immunosequencing to profile the T cell repertoires of 600 to 850 subjects and linked those repertoires to cytomegalovirus serostatus. In addition to the first cohort of 650 to 800 subjects, a separate validation cohort of over 90 different subjects was used. To predict cytomegalovirus infection status, the study combined high-throughput TCR immunosequencing, statistical association of individual TCRs with disease status, and machine learning. A later analysis re-analyzed previously published TCR beta repertoires from approximately 700 donors and added high-resolution HLA genotyping to study TCR occurrence patterns. In the later analysis, no new phenotypic data were used to find candidate immune exposures; instead, reliance was placed on TCR beta sequences and their occurrence across donors. An earlier analysis of around 640 of the donors used high-throughput TCR beta sequencing to judge whether each TCR beta V gene segment behaved as functional or pseudogenic. Alongside the repertoire data, information on donor age, sex, ethnicity and CMV serostatus was compiled. A later genetic analysis used genome-wide SNP genotypes for about three fifths of the roughly 700 donors, treating that subset as a discovery cohort. All discovery cohort repertoires had been generated on a single sequencing platform. HLA typing included class I and class II loci at four-digit resolution. The number of typed donors differed by locus: roughly 620-640 for A, B, C, DRB1 and DQB1; 500 to 550 for DQA1; approximately 600 for DPA1; and 400 to 480 for DPB1. About five DR-DQ haplotypes were handled as single units for association and clustering because linkage in the cohort was strong. Across some 400 genotyped donors of the cohort, an average of roughly 250,000 unique TCR beta nucleotide sequences per donor were sequenced, and approximately 17% of those sequences were non-productive.

The cohort was made up of roughly 670 healthy bone marrow donors. At the time of sampling, all cohort members were nominally healthy, though unrecorded immune exposures were likely present. The donor tested CMV seropositive and was one of the 289 seropositive cohort members. A peripheral blood sample was collected from each donor, and TCR beta sequencing was performed on peripheral blood mononuclear cells. The Qiagen DNeasy Blood Extraction Kit was used to extract genomic DNA from the blood cell samples. In regard to this clone: Its recognized antigen is unknown. No base-level quality is on record; no much larger clone is a single base apart.

General conclusions and limits of the study: The cohort was sequenced for TCR beta chains only, and without alpha or paired-chain data the features that could be detected were limited. According to a later analysis, most CMV-associated TCR beta chains appeared to be HLA-restricted, and the HLA associations seemed to be driven largely by CMV exposure. Because counts were too low, more than 15 rarely observed V segments, including chromosome 9 orphons, were left out of the earlier analysis of some 600 of the donors. In a later analysis, HLA-associated TCR beta chains were found to be more clonally expanded and to have lower generation probabilities than equally common non-associated chains. Strong co-occurrence of HLA alleles, especially DR and DQ, made assigning TCR associations to individual alleles difficult. Three of the identified cytomegalovirus-associated TCR beta chains were confirmed in vitro to be specific for cytomegalovirus antigens. Because some donors lacked HLA typing at each locus, the association tests relied only on the typed subset. A later analysis found that TCR association rates varied across HLA loci, with DRB1 alleles showing the most associated TCRs and HLA-C alleles the fewest. Sequencing depth was assumed to be roughly uniform across donors in the presence/absence analyses, though that assumption may not hold. In a later genetic analysis, fewer N-insertions in productive TCRs were reported among donors in an Asian-associated ancestry cluster than the approximately 670-donor mean. Across donors, most TCR sequences were observed very rarely, whereas some public TCRs were present in many individuals. An earlier analysis of 587 of the donors showed that most TCR beta V segments appeared in productive rearrangements either about 87% or about 30% of the time, which broadly matched IMGT annotations. Linkage disequilibrium might explain the correlated functional status among segregating V segments, but an unknown experimental factor could not be ruled out. The 87-base-pair reads could not distinguish some IMGT-functional V segments, including TRBV6-2 and TRBV6-3, so those segments were excluded. A total of 150 to 200 TCR beta chains were listed by the study as associated with cytomegalovirus. A cluster of highly shared sequence variants was judged likely to represent a technical artifact of the sequencing pipeline. A further reported finding was that TCR beta sequences accurately predicted the HLA-A and HLA-B alleles for most subjects in the first cohort. In a later analysis, several top co-occurrence clusters were reported to appear linked to parvovirus B19, influenza, CMV and Epstein-Barr virus. The authors suggested that the approach could potentially be extended to other disease states and immunological phenotypes. For the cohort, immune exposure information was limited to CMV serostatus. In both the original and validation cohorts, the classifier was reported to diagnose cytomegalovirus status with high specificity and sensitivity. V-gene and J-gene trimming of TCR beta chains was associated with a missense DCLRE1C variant in a later genetic analysis, and the association was replicated in an independent cohort. At a false discovery rate of 0.05, a later analysis linked about 17,000 TCR beta sequences to specific HLA alleles.

The library was prepared using the immunoSEQ multiplex PCR assay. The multiplex PCR relied on a mix of 60 forward primers for TCR Vbeta segments and 13 reverse primers for TCR Jbeta segments. A multiplex PCR assay on genomic DNA amplified the CDR3 region of rearranged TCR beta genes. Amplified TCR beta libraries were sequenced as 87-base-pair reads on the Illumina HiSeq System. Under the source paper's analysis protocol: In a later analysis, tens of millions of unique TCR beta chains were counted across the 650 to 750 repertoires, and roughly 11 million of these chains were shared by at least two donors. Raw reads were error-corrected and collapsed into unique sequences by a nearest-neighbor algorithm in which closely related sequences were merged to remove PCR and sequencing errors. CDR3 sequences were aligned to IMGT reference sequences to assign V, D and J gene segments. For a sequence to be retained, a match of at least six nucleotides was required to both a V gene segment and a J gene segment. Rearrangements were classified as productive when the CDR3 lacked stop codons and remained in frame with V and J, and all other rearrangements were classified as non-productive. CDR3 was defined by IMGT convention, running from the second conserved V-encoded cysteine to the conserved J-encoded phenylalanine. The earlier analysis of 550 to 650 of the donors excluded any sequence lacking an unambiguous match to a single V gene segment. In an earlier analysis of a few hundred of the donors, V segments were called functional above 56.7% productive rearrangements and were called segregating when the between-donor standard deviation exceeded 5%. A statistical classification framework was built to diagnose cytomegalovirus status from the catalog of TCR beta chain sequences. In a later analysis, V and J genes were assigned by comparing TCR nucleotide sequences against IMGT/GENE-DB human TR gene sequences. Using the TCRdist pipeline, a later analysis assigned CDR3 sequences along with most-parsimonious VDJ recombination scenarios. In a later analysis, every TCR beta chain was defined by the combination of its CDR3 amino acid sequence and its V-gene family, and reads without a unique V-gene family were dropped. A later analysis removed over 500 highly shared, low-generation-probability nucleotide sequences to deal with suspected cross-contamination and a sequencing artifact. A later analysis calculated a clonal expansion index for each public chain from normalized within-repertoire ranks of inferred template counts. In a later analysis, generation probabilities were computed using a VDJ recombination model fitted to out-of-frame rearrangements, and the results were checked against IGoR. A later analysis scored TCR-TCR, TCR-HLA and TCR-CMV co-occurrence with hypergeometric tests, applying a repertoire-size bias correction to TCR pairs. A later analysis estimated false discovery rates by permuting HLA or CMV assignments 20 times. In a later analysis, co-occurring TCRs were grouped with DBSCAN, and TCRdist sequence similarity was added when clustering was performed within HLA-allele-positive subsets. Repertoires with fewer than 30,000 or more than 120,000 public chains were left out of co-occurrence clustering, as were about 5 repertoires with anomalous nucleotide sharing. The table comes from immuneACCESS by way of TCRdb, which keeps in-frame sequences with V and J called. Part of the clones is missing from these tables; in studies checked, under half for an unresolved V gene and the rest for unknown reasons. V and J calls and clone size are copied from that table; D and trimming were computed from the DNA. The sample table lists some 110,000 clones, more than 75% of them with a count of one. Around 5.8% of the sample goes to the ten largest clones.

The CDR3 measures 15 amino acids from cysteine to phenylalanine. Just CDR3 DNA is preserved here, 45 bases in frame from base 1. The germline V gene (reference sequence) provides CDR1 SGHNT and CDR2 YYREEE. The chain is made from TRBV5-4 and TRBJ2-5; TRBD2 is possibly the D segment (6 matching bases). The J call is doubtful: the DNA matches TRBJ2-7 better. The sample taken for sequencing was PBMCs. The source of this sequence is a woman in her forties or fifties in good health and CMV-seropositive. The DNA sequence reads TGTGCCAGCAGCGTATCCGGGAGCTACTCCTACGAGCAGTACTTC. The translation is CASSVSGSYSYEQYF.